This TCR beta chain was obtained from a study of blood T cell repertoires in COVID-19 (dated by TCRdb to the early 2020s). For the study in its entirety: Samples covering the acute and convalescent phases of COVID-19 were provided by collaborators in the United States, Italy and Spain. The material from the prospective study consisted of cDNA or gDNA derived from T cells, B-cell-depleted T cells, or PBMCs. Deeply sampled blood TCRbeta repertoires from subjects exposed to, actively infected with, or recovered from COVID-19 were included in the dataset. The repertoires were released in a freely available public database intended as a resource for research on the immune response to SARS-CoV-2. The samples were drawn from the first 160 participants of the ongoing ImmuneRACE study and from some 1,300 subjects provided by 6 global collaborators. Sample metadata almost always included a de-identified subject ID, COVID-19 status, age in years and sex. HLA class I and class II types, where available, came from metadata supplied by the sample provider rather than from assay-based typing.

Whole blood was collected in K2EDTA tubes by collaborating institutions according to the institutions' own protocols. For TCRbeta analysis, collaborators shipped samples in one of three forms: frozen whole blood, isolated PBMCs, or DNA extracted from either of those sample types. Concerning this clone: What antigen it recognizes has not been identified. No quality values exist for individual bases; no much larger clone is one base distant.

The junction carries 15 bases between V and J, which are trimmed by 4 bases and 7 bases respectively. The CDR3, from cysteine to phenylalanine, totals 15 residues. Only the CDR3 portion is preserved as DNA: 45 bases, with reading frame beginning at the first base. CDR1 and CDR2 were assigned from the germline V gene as SGHRS and YFSETQ. The immunoSEQ Assay, a bias-controlled multiplex PCR, was used to amplify TCRbeta CDR3 regions from genomic DNA. Per the source publication's procedure: The number of nucleated cells in each sample was estimated from the amplification of reference gene primers within the assay. To quantify the absolute abundance of each unique TCRbeta CDR3 rearrangement, sequence reads were collapsed and filtered. For each sample, productive Simpson clonality was calculated as the square root of Simpson's diversity index over productive rearrangements. The table comes from immuneACCESS by way of TCRdb, which keeps in-frame sequences with V and J called. Part of the clones is missing from these tables; in studies checked, under half for an unresolved V gene and the rest for unknown reasons. The DNA gave D and trimming, while V, J and clone size come from that table. In this sample the table shows about 55,000 clones, about nine tenths of which occur a single time. 8.5% of the sample belongs to the ten largest clones.

The paper as a whole reports these results and caveats: How much clinical and demographic metadata was included differed by source and by participant, and the metadata was provided uncurated.

The chain was built from TRBV5-1 and TRBJ1-6; a confident D gene designation cannot be given. The TCR was taken from a man aged 55 to 70 with active COVID-19. Material for sequencing was peripheral blood. The DNA reads TGCGCCAGCAGCCCCCGATACGGCGGGAATTCACCCCTCCACTTT. This yields the protein CASSPRYGGNSPLHF.